A single sample is the source of the 19 T cell receptor beta chains below, sequenced in a study of blood T cell repertoires in COVID-19. Using immunoSEQ multiplex PCR, the repertoire was profiled, and TCRdb retains in-frame clones only, with some absent. The sample yields 150,000 to 200,000 clones, about four fifths seen once. Source material: peripheral blood. The receptors come from a man in his forties who had recovered from COVID-19.

In this sample, this clone turned up once. This rearrangement joins TRBV4-1 to TRBJ1-5; D gene uncertain. The germline CDR1 and CDR2 sequences are MGHRA and YSYEKL. Trimming removed 3 bases from V and 1 base from J, with 7 bases in between. The CDR3 is made up of 14 amino acids. CDR3 amino acids: CASSQGGSNQPQHF. The CDR3 coding sequence is TGCGCCAGCAGCCAGGGAGGGAGCAATCAGCCCCAGCATTTT.

This rearrangement joins TRBV27 to TRBJ1-1, with 8 bases fitting TRBD1. CDR1 is MNHEY and CDR2 is SMNVEV in the germline V gene (reference sequence). The CDR3 contains 15 residues. Germline trimming cut 5 bases from V and 11 bases from J; bases unmatched to any gene: 16. The CDR3 sequence is CASSLSSTGVAGAFF. The CDR3 coding sequence is TGTGCCAGCAGTCTTTCATCGACAGGGGTCGCTGGGGCTTTCTTT.

This clone showed up just a few times. The chain combines TRBV27 with TRBJ2-5; TRBD2 matches 8 bases. Germline assignment: CDR1 MNHEY and CDR2 SMNVEV (reference sequence). J gave up 4 bases and V 3 bases, and 7 bases lay outside the gene matches. The CDR3 runs to 15 residues. The DNA for the CDR3 is TGTGCCAGCAGTTTGGGGACTAGTACTCGAGAGACCCAGTACTTC. As protein: CASSLGTSTRETQYF.

This clone was observed a single time. This chain joins TRBV15 and TRBJ1-2; TRBD1 is a possible D gene (5 bases). Germline V gives CDR1 LNHNV, CDR2 YYDKDF (reference sequence). The CDR3 covers 12 residues. V lost 8 bases and J 8 bases, leaving 15 bases between the germline ends. CDR3 sequence reads: CATAGTPRGYTF. The DNA for the CDR3 is TGTGCCACCGCGGGGACCCCGAGAGGCTACACCTTC.

This clone came up once. The chain combines TRBV6-5 with TRBJ1-5, with D tentatively TRBD1 (5 bases). CDR1 and CDR2 from the germline V gene are MNHEY and SVGAGI. V was clipped by 4 bases and J by 2 bases, with 9 bases between them. This CDR3 has 14 amino acids. CDR3 nucleotide sequence: TGTGCCAGCAGTTCTGGGGCGGGCAATCAGCCCCAGCATTTT. It encodes CASSSGAGNQPQHF.

The chain combines TRBV19 with TRBJ1-1; D gene unclear. This CDR3 is 15 amino acids long. V dropped 0 bases and J dropped 0 bases, with 8 bases sitting between them. From germline, CDR1 is LNHDA and CDR2 SQIVND (reference sequence). Written as DNA, the CDR3 is TGTGCCAGTAGTATAGACAATTTCATGAACACTGAAGCTTTCTTT. Translated: CASSIDNFMNTEAFF.

V usage is TRBV6-2 or TRBV6-3 and J usage is TRBJ2-3, with TRBD2 matching over 13 bases. CDR1 and CDR2 from the germline V gene are MNHEY and SVGEGT. CDR3 length: 17 amino acids. The J segment lost 2 bases and the V segment lost 4 bases, leaving 6 bases of the junction unmatched. Here the CDR3 DNA reads TGTGCCAGCAGTTCTGGACTAGCGGGGGCCGACACAGATACGCAGTATTTT. Protein product: CASSSGLAGADTDTQYF.

The chain links TRBV4-3 to TRBJ1-2, with D perhaps matching TRBD1 (5 bases). V shed 0 bases and J shed 8 bases, with 16 bases lying between them. The CDR3 loop spans 15 amino acids. Germline V gene data show CDR1 as LGHNA and CDR2 as YSLEER. CDR3 DNA: TGCGCCAGCAGCCAAGAGGCAGGGCTATGGGGAGGCTACACCTTC. It yields the protein CASSQEAGLWGGYTF.

This chain connects TRBV11-1 to TRBJ1-3, with unresolved D. The germline V and J ends were trimmed by 5 bases and 7 bases, with 12 bases remaining between them. This CDR3 is 13 amino acids long. Germline V gives CDR1 SGHAT, CDR2 FQDESV (reference sequence). CDR3 protein: CASSPGSWNTIYF. CDR3 nucleotide sequence: TGTGCCAGCAGCCCCGGGAGCTGGAACACCATATATTTT.

The rearrangement uses TRBV19 and TRBJ1-5; no clear D gene. The CDR3 length is 16 residues. Trimming shortened V by 2 bases and J by 2 bases, and 13 bases separated the two germline ends. CDR1 is LNHDA, CDR2 SQIVND, per germline (reference sequence). CDR3 residues: CASSIRPEGGNQPQHF. CDR3 nucleotides: TGTGCCAGTAGTATACGGCCGGAGGGTGGCAATCAGCCCCAGCATTTT.

Ten or more counts support this clone. At one end the junction does not follow the germline gene, possibly because of a read error. The chain employs TRBV7-7 and TRBJ2-5, with 11 bases aligning to TRBD2. The CDR3 is 15 residues long. Germline V lookup: CDR1 SSHAT, CDR2 FNYEAQ (reference sequence). This chain's CDR3 is CASSHSGGGQETQYF. Written as DNA, the CDR3 is TGTGCTAGCAGCCATAGCGGGGGGGGCCAAGAGACCCAGTACTTC.

The V and J genes are TRBV16 and TRBJ2-5, with D possibly TRBD1 on 5 matching bases. V lost 0 bases and J 2 bases, leaving 10 bases between the germline ends. This CDR3 is 15 amino acids long. CDR1 and CDR2 (germline): KGHSY, FQNENV. The CDR3 here is CASSQSRGGQETQYF. The CDR3, as DNA: TGTGCCAGCAGCCAATCTAGGGGCGGTCAAGAGACCCAGTACTTC.

The rearrangement uses TRBV3-1 (or the pseudogene TRBV3-2) and TRBJ1-1; D might be TRBD1 (5 bases). The V gene lost 6 bases and the J gene lost 7 bases, with 15 bases spanning the gap. CDR3 length: 13 residues. CDR1 is LGHDT, CDR2 YNNKEL, per germline (reference sequence). DNA of the CDR3: TGTGCCAGCAGTCGGGCGGGGACGCTTGAAGCTTTCTTT. It specifies CASSRAGTLEAFF.

This chain joins TRBV7-2 and TRBJ1-1, with 9 nucleotides matching TRBD1. Per the germline V gene, CDR1 is SGHTA and CDR2 is FQGNSA. This CDR3 has 16 residues. J lost 1 base, V lost 2 bases, and 5 bases had no gene match. In nucleotides, the CDR3 is TGTGCCAGCAGCTTATCCCCGACAGGGGGGAACACTGAAGCTTTCTTT. Amino acid sequence: CASSLSPTGGNTEAFF.

Note on this clone: The same CDR3 also results from other DNA sequences found in this sample. The chain combines TRBV24-1 with TRBJ2-3; 9 nucleotides agree with TRBD1. The CDR3 sequence is 15 residues long. V was clipped by 3 bases and J by 3 bases; unmatched bases: 3. Germline V gene sequence: CDR1 KGHDR, CDR2 SFDVKD. The CDR3 here is CATSDPGQGTDTQYF. CDR3 DNA: TGTGCCACCAGTGATCCGGGACAGGGAACAGATACGCAGTATTTT.

This clone occurred a few times. This chain uses TRBV19 with TRBJ2-7; 7 nucleotides line up with TRBD2. The CDR3 spans 15 residues. J lost 1 base, V lost 3 bases, and 6 bases had no gene match. CDR1 LNHDA and CDR2 SQIVND come from the germline V gene (reference sequence). The CDR3 here is CASSMGRAYSYEQYF. The CDR3, as DNA: TGTGCCAGTAGTATGGGGAGGGCATATTCCTACGAGCAGTACTTC.

V gene TRBV7-3 combines with J gene TRBJ2-7, with TRBD1 matching over 7 bases. V shed 6 bases, J shed 3 bases, and the junction held 14 bases outside the gene matches. The CDR3 contains 16 residues. Germline V gene lookup returns CDR1 SGHTA and CDR2 FQGTGA. The CDR3, as DNA: TGTGCCAGCAGGCCCTTAAACGTACAGGGGTTCTACGAGCAGTACTTC. Protein sequence: CASRPLNVQGFYEQYF.

Only a few counts were recorded for this clone. V gene TRBV7-9 combines with J gene TRBJ2-1; TRBD1 is a possible D gene (5 bases). CDR3 length: 12 residues. Germline CDR1 reads SEHNR; CDR2 reads FQNEAQ (reference sequence). V lost 5 bases and J 8 bases, leaving 10 bases between the germline ends. This CDR3 reads CASSRQWDEQFF. The CDR3 coding sequence is TGTGCCAGCAGCCGACAGTGGGATGAGCAGTTCTTC.

The V call is TRBV7-9, the J call TRBJ1-3, with 7 bases aligning to TRBD1. V trimming: 2 bases; J trimming: 2 bases; junction bases outside the gene matches: 0. Germline V gene lookup returns CDR1 SEHNR and CDR2 FQNEAQ (reference sequence). This CDR3 is 14 amino acids long. CDR3 in amino acids: CASSLQGAGNTIYF. DNA of the CDR3: TGTGCCAGCAGCTTACAGGGGGCTGGAAACACCATATATTTT.